One and the same sample provided the 9 T cell receptor beta chains below, sequenced in a study of response to subunit inactivated influenza vaccine. Via MiXCR, TCRdb re-called the RT-PCR reads, giving one row per CDR3 protein. The sample lists around 540,000 distinct CDR3 sequences; 12% were seen once. Sample: PBMCs from blood, taken on the day of vaccination. Receptors were obtained from a man aged 45-65 years who received an inactivated influenza vaccine.

This clonotype was observed a handful of times. The V and J genes are TRBV2 and TRBJ2-3, with 11 bases aligning to TRBD2. The CDR3 consists of 15 residues. Per the germline V gene, CDR1 is SNHLY and CDR2 is FYNNEI. After removal of 9 bases from V and 3 bases from J, the junction contained 8 bases not matched to a gene. This CDR3 reads CARPFGTSGTDTQYF. Written as DNA, the CDR3 is TGTGCCAGACCCTTTGGGACTAGCGGTACAGATACGCAGTATTTT.

This clonotype was counted many times. J is TRBJ2-7 and V is TRBV3-1; D is uncertain. The CDR3 runs to 14 residues. V was clipped by 1 base and J by 3 bases, with 10 bases between them. CDR1 LGHDT and CDR2 YNNKEL come from the germline V gene (reference sequence). The CDR3 sequence is CASSQARSNYEQYF. The CDR3 coding sequence is TGTGCCAGCAGCCAAGCTAGAAGCAACTACGAGCAGTACTTC.

This clonotype was observed a few times. The chain has TRBV4-1 and TRBJ2-7, with 14 nucleotides matching TRBD2. CDR1 is MGHRA and CDR2 is YSYEKL in the germline V gene. The trim removed 2 bases at V and 3 bases at J, leaving 15 bases unmatched. This CDR3 comprises 20 residues. Here the CDR3 reads CASSQYLKTSGGVSSYEQYF. CDR3 bases: TGCGCCAGCAGCCAATACTTGAAGACTAGCGGGGGGGTATCTAGCTACGAGCAGTACTTC.

This chain joins TRBV20-1 and TRBJ2-1; D may be TRBD2 (5 bases). Germline V lookup: CDR1 DFQATT, CDR2 SNEGSKA (reference sequence). The CDR3 consists of 16 residues. Trimming stripped 4 bases from V and 3 bases from J, with 19 bases between. The CDR3 DNA is TGCAGTGCTATTCCTCTGATAACCGGAGGCTACAATGAGCAGTTCTTC. Its protein is CSAIPLITGGYNEQFF.

This clonotype was seen a few times. The chain recombines TRBV4-3 with TRBJ2-2; weak D call: TRBD1 (5 bases). V dropped 0 bases and J dropped 1 base, with 6 bases sitting between them. This CDR3 spans 15 amino acids. Germline CDR1 LGHNA, CDR2 YSLEER. The CDR3 region has the DNA TGCGCCAGCAGCCAAGATCAGGGGAACACCGGGGAGCTGTTTTTT. This gives the protein CASSQDQGNTGELFF.

This clonotype is a singleton in its sample. The rearrangement joins TRBV5-1 to TRBJ2-1; D not resolved. Germline CDR1 is SGHRS and CDR2 is YFSETQ. The CDR3 contains 14 residues. The V end was cut by 6 bases, the J end by 1 base, with 11 bases between. CDR3 region: CASTLGISYNEQFF. CDR3 DNA sequence: TGCGCCAGCACGTTGGGGATATCCTACAATGAGCAGTTCTTC.

This clonotype was detected a few times. The chain carries TRBV6-5 and TRBJ2-7; TRBD1 agrees at 9 bases. The junction had 9 bases not matched to a gene; V was cut back by 0 bases and J by 3 bases. This CDR3 spans 17 amino acids. CDR1 is MNHEY and CDR2 is SVGAGI in the germline V gene. CDR3: CASSYSVSRTGVYEQYF. The CDR3 nucleotides are TGTGCCAGCAGTTACTCGGTTTCAAGGACAGGGGTCTACGAGCAGTACTTC.

V and J are TRBV5-1 and TRBJ2-1; 7 positions agree with TRBD2. J was trimmed by 4 bases and V by 4 bases; bases with no gene match: 11. Germline CDR1 reads SGHRS; CDR2 reads YFSETQ. The CDR3 has 16 residues. The CDR3 DNA is TGCGCCAGCAGCCCGAAAGCGGGAAACGCATACAATGAGCAGTTCTTC. Translated, it gives CASSPKAGNAYNEQFF. Filled out from reference TRBV5-1 and TRBJ2-1, the complete variable domain reads KAGVTQTPRYLIKTRGQQVTLSCSPISGHRSVSWYQQTPGQGLQFLFEYFSETQRNKGNFPGRFSGRQFSNSRSEMNVSTLELGDSALYLCASSPKAGNAYNEQFFGPGTRLTVL.

This clonotype was counted only a few times. This sequence joins TRBV5-1 and TRBJ1-4; TRBD1 is a possible D gene (6 bases). Trimming removed 4 bases from V and 0 bases from J, with 16 bases in between. Germline CDR1 reads SGHRS; CDR2 reads YFSETQ. The CDR3 length is 17 residues. CDR3 in amino acids: CASSKNPTGSTNEKLFF. In DNA, the CDR3 is TGCGCCAGCAGCAAGAACCCGACAGGATCAACTAATGAAAAACTGTTTTTT.